This T cell receptor (beta chain) comes out of a study of T cell repertoires in cytomegalovirus infection. Study-level background: Public TCR beta signature analysis indicated the presence of both CMV infection and matching HLA type. General study points: Summed frequency of shared TCR beta families picked out CMV carriers who also had the relevant HLA. HLA-C-restricted, CMV-specific TCR beta clonotypes were dominant ex vivo.

Via MiXCR, TCRdb re-called the reads, giving one row per CDR3 protein. The table shows a few hundred thousand distinct CDR3 sequences, with 15% to 20% occurring only once. This clonotype showed up just a few times. Its antigen is undetermined. Sequencing input: PBMCs. The sequence was collected from a human donor in good health (CMV status not recorded). Some clones in this sample may be carry-over from other donors' samples.

The chain's CDR3 is CASSRGKMNTEAFF. The CDR3 DNA reads TGTGCCAGTAGCCGGGGAAAGATGAACACTGAAGCTTTCTTT. The genes are TRBV19 and TRBJ1-1; D unresolved. This CDR3 is 14 amino acids long. V shed 6 bases and J shed 0 bases, with 11 bases lying between them. Germline V gene lookup returns CDR1 LNHDA and CDR2 SQIVND (reference sequence).